Shown below are 9 T cell receptor beta chains from a single sample sequenced in a study of blood T cell repertoires in COVID-19. Here immunoSEQ multiplex PCR was the method, and the copy in TCRdb shows in-frame clones only, minus some. The data contain 120,000 to 150,000 clones, approximately 80% of them singletons. The sample comprised PBMCs or T cells enriched from blood (not recorded which). These TCRs come from a woman younger than 35 who had been exposed to COVID-19.

The CDR3: CATSEPGQNYGYTF. The CDR3 DNA reads TGTGCCACCAGTGAGCCGGGACAAAACTATGGCTACACCTTC. The chain recombines TRBV24-1 with TRBJ1-2, with a tentative D call TRBD1 (6 bases). V was trimmed by 4 bases and J by 2 bases, leaving 10 bases between them. CDR1 and CDR2 (germline): KGHDR, SFDVKD. The CDR3 sequence is 14 residues long.

Remarks on this clone: The junction shows a germline mismatch at one end, possibly a read error. J is TRBJ1-6 and V is TRBV7-2; D may be TRBD1 (5 bases). Germline-derived CDR1 and CDR2 are SGHTA and FQGNSA. CDR3 length: 17 amino acids. This CDR3 is CASSLNYPAGGNSPLHF. The CDR3 bases are TGTGCCAGCAGCCTCAATTACCCCGCCGGGGGAAATTCGCCCCTCCACTTT.

This chain connects TRBV5-1 to TRBJ2-3, with 8 positions matching TRBD2. The CDR3 sequence is 15 residues long. V lost 8 bases to trimming and J lost 4 bases; unmatched junction nucleotides: 12. Looked up from germline, CDR1 is SGHRS and CDR2 is YFSETQ. The CDR3 loop reads CASKSRTSIADTQYF. Written as DNA, the CDR3 is TGCGCCAGTAAGTCTCGGACTAGCATTGCAGATACGCAGTATTTT. The whole variable domain, remainder taken from reference TRBV5-1 and TRBJ2-3, is KAGVTQTPRYLIKTRGQQVTLSCSPISGHRSVSWYQQTPGQGLQFLFEYFSETQRNKGNFPGRFSGRQFSNSRSEMNVSTLELGDSALYLCASKSRTSIADTQYFGPGTRLTVL.

V and J are TRBV30 and TRBJ1-1; 7 bases align to TRBD1. There are 12 residues in the CDR3. V was clipped by 3 bases and J by 3 bases; unmatched bases: 1. Germline V gives CDR1 GTSNPN, CDR2 SVGIG (reference sequence). The chain's CDR3 is CAWRQGDTEAFF. CDR3 coding DNA: TGTGCCTGGAGGCAGGGGGACACTGAAGCTTTCTTT.

This chain links TRBV28 with TRBJ1-4, with 9 bases fitting TRBD1. The V and J ends lost 2 bases and 11 bases, in that order; junction bases with no gene match: 9. The germline gives CDR1 MDHEN, CDR2 SYDVKM. The CDR3 is 15 residues long. The CDR3 sequence: CASSLGTGQIWKLFF. The CDR3 DNA reads TGTGCCAGCAGTTTAGGGACAGGGCAGATTTGGAAACTGTTTTTT.

The J gene is TRBJ1-1, the V gene TRBV20-1; TRBD1 matches 7 bases. Germline lookup yields CDR1 DFQATT and CDR2 SNEGSKA (reference sequence). After removal of 3 bases from V and 4 bases from J, the junction contained 8 bases not matched to a gene. CDR3 length equals 14 residues. The CDR3 reads CSASRGDSSTEAFF. Here the CDR3 DNA reads TGCAGTGCTAGTAGGGGGGACAGTTCCACTGAAGCTTTCTTT.

This clone has more than one count but fewer than ten. The gene calls are TRBV10-3 and TRBJ1-2; tentatively, D is TRBD1 (6 bases). The CDR3 runs 15 residues. V was clipped by 7 bases and J by 7 bases, with 22 bases between them. Germline V CDR1 and CDR2: ENHRY, SYGVKD. CDR3 in DNA: TGTGCCATCACCGCCACGAACAGGGAGCCTATTGGCTACACCTTC. Translation: CAITATNREPIGYTF.

The chain links TRBV7-3 to TRBJ1-2; D may be TRBD1 (5 bases). With 5 bases removed from V and 2 bases from J, the gap between germline ends came to 12 bases. Germline V CDR1 and CDR2: SGHTA, FQGTGA. The CDR3 spans 14 residues. CDR3 coding DNA: TGTGCCAGCAGCCGGGACTCCTCGAACTATGGCTACACCTTC. It encodes CASSRDSSNYGYTF.

The rearrangement links TRBV28 to TRBJ1-4; D is possibly TRBD1 (6 bases). Trimming shortened V by 4 bases and J by 8 bases, and 8 bases separated the two germline ends. The CDR3 runs 12 residues. Germline assignment: CDR1 MDHEN and CDR2 SYDVKM. CDR3 amino acids: CASSSRGEKLFF. The CDR3 region has the DNA TGTGCCAGCAGTTCGAGGGGGGAAAAACTGTTTTTT. The whole variable domain, filled in from reference TRBV28 and TRBJ1-4, reads DVKVTQSSRYLVKRTGEKVFLECVQDMDHENMFWYRQDPGLGLRLIYFSYDVKMKEKGDIPEGYSVSREKKERFSLILESASTNQTSMYLCASSSRGEKLFFGSGTQLSVL.